Reported below is one T cell receptor (gamma chain). Its cognate antigen is unknown. This likely reflects a read error, since a far larger clone is one base away. The sample holds other DNA sequences that translate to the same CDR3. The source of the sample is a study of intestinal T cells in coeliac disease. Study as a whole: Controls in the TRG cohort averaged approximately 55 years, coeliac patients roughly 16. General observations from the study: TRG-based classification had a reported leave-one-out accuracy of 87%. Coeliac and control groups differed significantly in age.

This CDR3 is 14 amino acids long. Germline V gives CDR1 VTNTFY, CDR2 YDVSTARD (reference sequence). J lost 3 bases, V lost 1 base, and 6 bases had no gene match. The TRG library came from 200 to 250 ng of biopsy DNA amplified with LymphoTrack primers. TCRdb reanalysed the multiplex PCR reads via CATT. The sample gives over 550 gamma-chain clones, over 45% of which show up once; roughly 20% is in the top ten. Each case's genomic DNA was extracted from ten roughly 5-µm formalin-fixed paraffin-embedded scrolls. Input material: a duodenal biopsy. This clonotype was obtained from a human donor with celiac disease. The J gene is TRGJ1 or TRGJ2, the V gene TRGV3. The CDR3 reads CATWDSSSYYKKLF. As DNA, the CDR3 is TGTGCCACCTGGGACAGCTCTAGTTATTATAAGAAACTCTTT.